This T cell receptor beta chain stems from a study of control samples from healthy donors and cancer patients. Per the germline V gene, CDR1 is SQVTM and CDR2 is ANQGSEA. The CDR3 is 16 residues long. The assay was immunoSEQ multiplex PCR, and TCRdb's table has in-frame clones only and misses some. The table records about 94,000 clones, about nine tenths of them present only once. V is TRBV29-1 and J is TRBJ2-3, with TRBD1 identical over 10 bases. The TCR was taken from a woman aged 18-29 years in good health. Sequenced sample: blood. This CDR3 reads CGVEGTRQGARDTQYF. CDR3 nucleotides: TGCGGAGTGGAGGGGACCCGACAGGGGGCAAGGGATACGCAGTATTTT.